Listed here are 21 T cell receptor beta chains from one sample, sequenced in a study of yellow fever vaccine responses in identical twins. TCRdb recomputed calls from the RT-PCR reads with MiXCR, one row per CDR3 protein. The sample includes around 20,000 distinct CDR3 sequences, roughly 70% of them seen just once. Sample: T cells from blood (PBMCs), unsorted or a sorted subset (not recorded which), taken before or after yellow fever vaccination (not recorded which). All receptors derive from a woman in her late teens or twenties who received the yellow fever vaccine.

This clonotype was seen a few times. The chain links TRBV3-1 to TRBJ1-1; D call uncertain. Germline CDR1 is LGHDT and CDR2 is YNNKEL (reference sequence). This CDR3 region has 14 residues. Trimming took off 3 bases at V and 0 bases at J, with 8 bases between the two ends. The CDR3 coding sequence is TGTGCCAGCAGCCATGCGGTTATGAACACTGAAGCTTTCTTT. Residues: CASSHAVMNTEAFF.

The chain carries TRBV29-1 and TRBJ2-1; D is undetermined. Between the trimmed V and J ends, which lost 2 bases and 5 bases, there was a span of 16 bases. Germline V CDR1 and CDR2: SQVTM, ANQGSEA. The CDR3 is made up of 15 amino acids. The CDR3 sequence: CSVENSGGDNNEQFF. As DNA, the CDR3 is TGCAGCGTTGAAAACTCTGGCGGAGATAACAATGAGCAGTTCTTC.

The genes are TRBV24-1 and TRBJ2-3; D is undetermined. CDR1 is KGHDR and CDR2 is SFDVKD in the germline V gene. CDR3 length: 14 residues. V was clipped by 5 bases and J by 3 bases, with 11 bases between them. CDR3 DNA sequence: TGTGCCACCAGTGGGCTGGGCATAACAGATACGCAGTATTTT. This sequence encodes CATSGLGITDTQYF.

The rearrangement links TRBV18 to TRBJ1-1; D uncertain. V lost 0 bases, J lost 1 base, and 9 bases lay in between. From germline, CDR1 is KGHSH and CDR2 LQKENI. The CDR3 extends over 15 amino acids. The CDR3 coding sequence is TGTGCCAGCTCACCACCGAAGGGTGCGAACACTGAAGCTTTCTTT. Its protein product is CASSPPKGANTEAFF.

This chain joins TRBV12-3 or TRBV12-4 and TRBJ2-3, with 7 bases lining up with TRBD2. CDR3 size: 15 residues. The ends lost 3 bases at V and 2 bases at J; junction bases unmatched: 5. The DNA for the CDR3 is TGTGCCAGCAGTTTCGGTCTAGCGGACACAGATACGCAGTATTTT. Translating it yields CASSFGLADTDTQYF.

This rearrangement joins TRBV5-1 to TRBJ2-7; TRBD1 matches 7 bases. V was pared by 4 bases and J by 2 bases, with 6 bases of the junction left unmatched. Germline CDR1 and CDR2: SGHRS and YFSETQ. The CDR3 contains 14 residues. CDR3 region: CASSELTGTYEQYF. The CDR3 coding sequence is TGCGCCAGCAGCGAACTGACAGGGACCTACGAGCAGTACTTC.

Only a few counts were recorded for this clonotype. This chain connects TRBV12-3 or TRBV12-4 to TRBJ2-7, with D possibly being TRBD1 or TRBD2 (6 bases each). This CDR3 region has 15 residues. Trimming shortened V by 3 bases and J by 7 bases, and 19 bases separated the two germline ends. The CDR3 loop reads CASSFPRTQGGEQYF. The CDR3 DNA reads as TGTGCCAGCAGTTTCCCCCGGACACAGGGAGGTGAGCAGTACTTC.

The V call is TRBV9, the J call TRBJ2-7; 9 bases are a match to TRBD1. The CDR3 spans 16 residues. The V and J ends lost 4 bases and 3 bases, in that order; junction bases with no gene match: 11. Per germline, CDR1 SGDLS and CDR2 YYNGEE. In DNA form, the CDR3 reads TGTGCCAGCAGCCCCAACCCGAAGACAGGGGGCTACGAGCAGTACTTC. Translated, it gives CASSPNPKTGGYEQYF.

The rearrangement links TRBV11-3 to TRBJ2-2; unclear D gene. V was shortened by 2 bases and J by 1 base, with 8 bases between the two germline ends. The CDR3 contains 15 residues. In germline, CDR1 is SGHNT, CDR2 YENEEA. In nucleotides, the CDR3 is TGTGCCAGCAGCTTAATCCACGGGAACACCGGGGAGCTGTTTTTT. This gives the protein CASSLIHGNTGELFF.

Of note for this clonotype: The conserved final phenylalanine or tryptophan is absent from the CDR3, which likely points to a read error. This CDR3 is CASGRSDSGQHTEAFL. The CDR3 DNA is TGTGCCAGCGGGCGGAGTGACTCGGGTCAGCACACTGAAGCTTTCCTT. V usage is TRBV2 and J usage is TRBJ1-1; unclear D gene. The CDR3 runs to 16 residues. In germline, CDR1 is SNHLY, CDR2 FYNNEI. The V and J ends lost 8 bases and 3 bases respectively, with 22 bases between them.

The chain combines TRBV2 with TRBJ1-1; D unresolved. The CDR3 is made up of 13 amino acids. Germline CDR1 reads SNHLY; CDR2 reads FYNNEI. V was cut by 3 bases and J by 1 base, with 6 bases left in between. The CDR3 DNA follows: TGTGCCAGCAGTGAGAGGAGGAACACTGAAGCTTTCTTT. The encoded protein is CASSERRNTEAFF.

CDR3 nucleotides: TGTGCCAGCAGCCCGGCCGCCAGGGGGCTTCAGCCCCAGCATTTT. This sequence encodes CASSPAARGLQPQHF. J is TRBJ1-5 and V is TRBV4-2; 8 nucleotides agree with TRBD1. The CDR3 contains 15 residues. Germline CDR1 reads LGHNA; CDR2 reads YNFKEQ. V was clipped by 4 bases and J by 6 bases; unmatched bases: 8.

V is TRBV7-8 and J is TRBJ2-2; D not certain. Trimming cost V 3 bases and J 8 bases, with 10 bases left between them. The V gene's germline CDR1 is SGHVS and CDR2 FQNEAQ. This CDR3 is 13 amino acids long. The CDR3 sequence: CASSFHSRGELFF. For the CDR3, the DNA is TGTGCCAGCAGCTTTCACTCACGGGGGGAGCTGTTTTTT.

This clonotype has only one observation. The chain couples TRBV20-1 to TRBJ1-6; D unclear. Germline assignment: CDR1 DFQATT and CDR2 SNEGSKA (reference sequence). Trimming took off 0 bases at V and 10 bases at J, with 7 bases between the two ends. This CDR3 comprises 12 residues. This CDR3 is CSARDYQSPLHF. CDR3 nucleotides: TGCAGTGCTAGAGATTATCAGTCACCCCTCCACTTT.

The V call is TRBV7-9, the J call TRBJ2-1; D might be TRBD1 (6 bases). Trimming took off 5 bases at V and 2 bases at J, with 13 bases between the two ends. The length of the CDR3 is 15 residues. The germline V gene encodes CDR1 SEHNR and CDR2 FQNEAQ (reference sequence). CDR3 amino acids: CASSEGTFTYNEQFF. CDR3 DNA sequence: TGTGCCAGCAGCGAGGGGACATTCACCTACAATGAGCAGTTCTTC.

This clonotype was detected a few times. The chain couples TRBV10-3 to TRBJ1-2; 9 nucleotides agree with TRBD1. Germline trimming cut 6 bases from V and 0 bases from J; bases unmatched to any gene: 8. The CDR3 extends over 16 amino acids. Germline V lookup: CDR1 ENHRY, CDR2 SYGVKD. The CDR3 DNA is TGTGCCATCAGCGGACAGGGGAGAGAAGCTAACTATGGCTACACCTTC. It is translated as CAISGQGREANYGYTF.

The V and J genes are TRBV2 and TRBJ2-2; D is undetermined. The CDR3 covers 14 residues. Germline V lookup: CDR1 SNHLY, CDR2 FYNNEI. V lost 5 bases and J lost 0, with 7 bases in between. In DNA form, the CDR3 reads TGTGCCAGCAGTATCAGCGCGAACACCGGGGAGCTGTTTTTT. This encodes CASSISANTGELFF.

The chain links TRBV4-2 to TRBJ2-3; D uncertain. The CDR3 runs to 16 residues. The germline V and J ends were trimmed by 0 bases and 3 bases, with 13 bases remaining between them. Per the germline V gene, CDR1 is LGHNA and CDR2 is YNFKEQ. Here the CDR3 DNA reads TGTGCCAGCAGCCAAGATTATGTGTCTAGAACAGATACGCAGTATTTT. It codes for CASSQDYVSRTDTQYF.

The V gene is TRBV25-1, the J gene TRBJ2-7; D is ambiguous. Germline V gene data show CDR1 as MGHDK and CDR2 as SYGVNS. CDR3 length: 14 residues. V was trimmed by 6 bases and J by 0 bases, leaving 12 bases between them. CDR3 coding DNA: TGTGCCAGCAGATCGCACGGAAGCTCCTACGAGCAGTACTTC. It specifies CASRSHGSSYEQYF.

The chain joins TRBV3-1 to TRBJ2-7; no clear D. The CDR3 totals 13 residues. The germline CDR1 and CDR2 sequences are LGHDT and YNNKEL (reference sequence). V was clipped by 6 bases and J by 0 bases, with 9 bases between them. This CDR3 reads CASRAGPSYEQYF. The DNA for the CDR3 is TGTGCCAGCAGGGCAGGCCCCTCCTACGAGCAGTACTTC.

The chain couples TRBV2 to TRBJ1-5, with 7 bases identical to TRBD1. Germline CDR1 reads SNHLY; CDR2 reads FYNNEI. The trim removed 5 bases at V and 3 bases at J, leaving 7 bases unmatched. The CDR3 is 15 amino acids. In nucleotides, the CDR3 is TGTGCCAGCAGTCGAGGACAGGCTAACAATCAGCCCCAGCATTTT. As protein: CASSRGQANNQPQHF.